Sequencing of this TCR beta chain was carried out in a study of blood T cell repertoires in COVID-19. On the study more broadly: From the United States, Italy and Spain came samples of acute and convalescent COVID-19. Sources were T cells, B-cell-depleted T cells, or PBMCs; the material itself was cDNA or gDNA.

Trimming took 3 bases from V and 6 from J, leaving 14 bases between them. Looked up from germline, CDR1 is KGHDR and CDR2 is SFDVKD. The CDR3 loop spans 14 amino acids. Sequenced by immunoSEQ multiplex PCR; TCRdb stores in-frame clones only, minus some. The sample lists 80,000 to 100,000 clones; about 91% were seen once. The source is a man aged 45-65 years with COVID-19, enrolled during active disease. V and J are TRBV24-1 and TRBJ2-7; perhaps TRBD2 as D (5 bases). Sequenced sample: peripheral blood. This CDR3 is CATSDPRRLGEQYF. The CDR3 DNA reads as TGTGCCACCAGTGATCCCCGGAGGTTGGGCGAGCAGTACTTC.